This T cell receptor beta chain was recorded in a study of blood T cells in healthy people across ages. With 8 bases removed from V and 3 bases from J, the gap between germline ends came to 13 bases. Germline CDR1 and CDR2: SNHLY and FYNNEI. The CDR3 contains 14 residues. A second PCR, run for about 7 to 11 cycles, used a sample-barcoded 5' primer plus a J-beta primer mix. TCRdb analysed the 5' RACE reads with MiXCR anew, one entry per CDR3 protein. The sample shows some 760,000 distinct CDR3 sequences, 20% to 25% of them seen only once. Separately, the same data were catalogued under a study of T cells of mothers and their children.

V and J are TRBV2 and TRBJ2-2; either TRBD1 or TRBD2 may supply D (5 bases each). Sequencing was performed on blood. The sequence was collected from a boy aged 5-17 years in good health. The CDR3 region is CASGPGTYTGELFF. CDR3 nucleotides: TGTGCCAGCGGACCCGGGACGTACACCGGGGAGCTGTTTTTT.